The clone carrying this TCR beta chain was recorded a few times. The antigen is unknown. The investigators reverse transcribed all of the isolated RNA, so they sequenced expressed TCRB transcripts. The protocol was immunoSEQ multiplex PCR, while the TCRdb copy is restricted to in-frame clones and leaves out a portion. The sample records roughly 450,000 clones, around 14% being singletons. The CDR3 extends over 14 amino acids. The V gene lost 2 bases and the J gene lost 4 bases, with 10 bases spanning the gap. Germline assignment: CDR1 SGHVS and CDR2 FNYEAQ. The entry originates in a study of beta chain features in type 1 diabetes. Study-level findings and limits: A cDNA-based sequencing approach could over-represent cells with high TCR expression.

The V and J genes are TRBV7-6 and TRBJ2-3; D is unclear. This TCR derives from a man in his thirties or forties in good health. Material for sequencing was naive CD4+ T cells from blood. Here the CDR3 DNA reads TGTGCCAGCAGCTTAAGTGGTTCCCCAGATACGCAGTATTTT. It encodes CASSLSGSPDTQYF.